The clone carrying this TCR beta chain was observed at least ten times. The antigen remains undetermined. Amplification of TCR beta CDR3 regions used RNA as the template. Carried out on the TCR CDR3, a first-round RT-PCR used the HTBI primer set. Each CDR3 protein gets one entry after TCRdb re-called the multiplex PCR reads with MiXCR. The data contain about 350,000 distinct CDR3 sequences, over 11% of them singletons. There are 11 residues in the CDR3. V shed 8 bases and J shed 7 bases, with 11 bases lying between them. Germline CDR1 LNHDA, CDR2 SQIVND (reference sequence). Used for diagnoses were clinical symptoms, serum thyroxine and TRAb, thyroid ultrasound and orbital computed tomography. These data are taken from a study of T cells in Graves' hyperthyroidism and ophthalmopathy. Study-wide findings and caveats: Most thyroid clonotypes expanded above 0.001 appeared in blood too. Median prediction lead before ophthalmopathy onset was around 7 months with the model.

Sequenced: blood. The chain uses TRBV19 and TRBJ1-1; D may be TRBD1 (5 bases). This TCR was sampled from a woman aged 30 to 39 with Graves' hyperthyroidism. The CDR3 sequence: CASRDGLEAFF. CDR3 sequence (DNA): TGTGCCAGTCGGGACGGCCTTGAAGCTTTCTTT.